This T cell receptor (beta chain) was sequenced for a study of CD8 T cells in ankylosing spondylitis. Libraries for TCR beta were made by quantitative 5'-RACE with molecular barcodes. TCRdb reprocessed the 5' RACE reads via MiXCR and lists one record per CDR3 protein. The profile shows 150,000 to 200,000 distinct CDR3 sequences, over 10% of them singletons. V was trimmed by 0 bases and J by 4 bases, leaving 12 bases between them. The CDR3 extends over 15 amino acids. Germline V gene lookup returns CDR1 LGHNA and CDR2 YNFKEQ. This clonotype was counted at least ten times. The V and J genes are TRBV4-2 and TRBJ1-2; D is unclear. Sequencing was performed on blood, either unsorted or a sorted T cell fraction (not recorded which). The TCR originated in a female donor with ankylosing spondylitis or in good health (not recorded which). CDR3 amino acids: CASSQEPEFTYGYTF. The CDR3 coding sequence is TGTGCCAGCAGCCAAGAACCCGAGTTTACCTATGGCTACACCTTC.